These 19 T cell receptor beta chains originate from one sample sequenced in a study of vaccination effects on CD4 cells after COVID-19. Antigen-specific CD4+ T cells were expanded with viral peptide pools in the ViraFEST assay before sequencing. CD4+ T cells were isolated after around ten days of culture. Two doses of BNT162b2 or mRNA-1273 vaccine were administered to participants. Which antigens these TCRs recognize remains unknown. The repertoire was sequenced with immunoSEQ multiplex PCR; TCRdb's copy has only in-frame clones and lacks some. The repertoire consists of about 59,000 clones, with approximately 78% occurring once and the leading ten covering roughly 2%. The sequenced sample was CD4+ T cells from PBMCs cultured with HCoV-OC43 spike peptides, obtained after COVID-19 vaccination. Subset noted: HCoV-OC43 spike overlapping peptide pool stimulation. These receptors were taken from a human donor who received a COVID-19 vaccine.

The chain uses TRBV19 and TRBJ2-3; 9 nucleotides agree with TRBD2. This CDR3 is built from 15 residues. V lost 5 bases to trimming and J lost 5 bases; unmatched junction nucleotides: 8. Germline V lookup: CDR1 LNHDA, CDR2 SQIVND (reference sequence). The CDR3 is CASSFAGGPKDTQYF. As DNA, the CDR3 is TGTGCCAGTAGTTTCGCGGGGGGGCCTAAAGATACGCAGTATTTT.

V is TRBV5-6 and J is TRBJ1-5; the D is unclear. V was pared by 0 bases and J by 9 bases, with 10 bases between. This CDR3 has 13 amino acids. Germline-derived CDR1 and CDR2 are SGHDT and YYEEEE. CDR3 loop: CASSLASGVPQHF. CDR3 in DNA: TGTGCCAGCAGCTTGGCCTCAGGTGTGCCCCAGCATTTT.

J is TRBJ1-2 and V is TRBV18; D possibly corresponds to TRBD1 (6 bases). The CDR3 extends over 15 amino acids. In germline, CDR1 is KGHSH, CDR2 LQKENI. The ends were cut back, 3 bases at V and 8 bases at J, with 19 bases in the middle. CDR3 residues: CASSPGTSIPGGYTF. The CDR3 DNA reads TGTGCCAGCTCACCGGGGACATCTATCCCGGGGGGCTACACCTTC.

Here the CDR3 reads CASSQVFRGPNEKLFF. The CDR3 DNA sequence: TGCGCCAGCAGCCAAGTTTTCAGGGGGCCGAATGAAAAACTGTTTTTT. This chain joins TRBV4-3 and TRBJ1-4; 8 nucleotides match TRBD1. The V gene end was trimmed by 1 base and the J gene end by 5 bases; junction bases not matched to a gene: 6. The CDR3 runs 16 residues. In germline, CDR1 is LGHNA, CDR2 YSLEER.

This chain links TRBV29-1 with TRBJ1-1; no definite D call. The V end lost 3 bases, the J end lost 1 base, and 6 bases lay between the germline ends. The CDR3 extends over 12 amino acids. The V gene's germline CDR1 is SQVTM and CDR2 ANQGSEA. The DNA for the CDR3 is TGCAGCGTTGATGGGAAGAACACTGAAGCTTTCTTT. Its translation is CSVDGKNTEAFF.

This clone was detected once. The chain combines TRBV11-3 with TRBJ2-5, with 10 nucleotides matching TRBD2. This CDR3 comprises 14 residues. The V and J ends lost 5 bases and 2 bases, in that order; junction bases with no gene match: 2. CDR1 is SGHNT and CDR2 is YENEEA in the germline V gene. CDR3 bases: TGTGCCAGCAGCAATAGCGGGGGGCAAGAGACCCAGTACTTC. Translation: CASSNSGGQETQYF. Complete variable domain (other parts from reference TRBV11-3 and TRBJ2-5): EAGVVQSPRYKIIEKKQPVAFWCNPISGHNTLYWYLQNLGQGPELLIRYENEEAVDDSQLPKDRFSAERLKGVDSTLKIQPAELGDSAVYLCASSNSGGQETQYFGPGTRLLVL.

The chain employs TRBV5-1 and TRBJ2-5; 10 positions match TRBD2. CDR1 SGHRS and CDR2 YFSETQ come from the germline V gene. The CDR3 contains 18 residues. V dropped 0 bases and J dropped 2; count of bases not matched to a gene: 10. The CDR3 DNA follows: TGCGCCAGCAGCTTGGTCGGGGTAGCGGGGGGTTTGCAAGAGACCCAGTACTTC. Its translation: CASSLVGVAGGLQETQYF.

This chain links TRBV2 with TRBJ1-6; 7 bases agree with TRBD1. V was clipped by 6 bases and J by 5 bases; unmatched bases: 4. This CDR3 comprises 14 residues. Germline V lookup: CDR1 SNHLY, CDR2 FYNNEI. For the CDR3, the DNA is TGTGCCAGCAGGAAGACAGGGAATAATTCACCCCTCCACTTT. Translated: CASRKTGNNSPLHF.

This chain links TRBV9 with TRBJ2-5; D remains ambiguous. Germline V gene data show CDR1 as SGDLS and CDR2 as YYNGEE. Trimming left V 0 bases short and J 5 bases short, with 14 bases between. The CDR3 runs 15 residues. In DNA form, the CDR3 reads TGTGCCAGCAGCGTAGCTCCAAGTAGTTACGAGACCCAGTACTTC. Translating it yields CASSVAPSSYETQYF.

V and J are TRBV11-2 and TRBJ2-1, with 10 bases matching TRBD2. Losses at the gene ends were 4 bases for V and 6 bases for J; bases not matched to a gene: 12. CDR1 and CDR2 (germline): SGHAT, FQNNGV. The CDR3 sequence is 17 residues long. CDR3 bases: TGTGCCAGCAGCTCTCGAATGACTAGCGGGCTCTCCAATGAGCAGTTCTTC. As protein: CASSSRMTSGLSNEQFF.

The chain joins TRBV6-2 or TRBV6-3 to TRBJ1-4; D is unclear. Germline CDR1 and CDR2: MNHEY and SVGEGT. This CDR3 region has 15 residues. Between the trimmed V and J ends, which lost 0 bases and 5 bases, there was a span of 10 bases. The chain's CDR3 is CASSYSGTGNEKLFF. The DNA of the CDR3 is TGTGCCAGCAGTTACTCCGGTACCGGGAATGAAAAACTGTTTTTT.

This rearrangement joins TRBV14 to TRBJ2-5; D is undetermined. CDR1 SGHDN and CDR2 FVKESK come from the germline V gene. The V and J ends lost 5 bases and 3 bases respectively, with 4 bases between them. The CDR3 spans 11 residues. The CDR3 coding sequence is TGTGCCAGCAGCAAGGAAGAGACCCAGTACTTC. Amino acid sequence: CASSKEETQYF.

The CDR3 nucleotides are TGTGCCAGCAGTTTACGAGGGGAGACCCAGTACTTC. Translation gives CASSLRGETQYF. V usage is TRBV12-3 or TRBV12-4 and J usage is TRBJ2-5; possibly TRBD2 for D (5 bases). The germline V and J ends were trimmed by 2 bases and 5 bases, with 6 bases remaining between them. The CDR3 sequence is 12 residues long.

V usage is TRBV4-1 and J usage is TRBJ2-5; TRBD1 matches 10 bases. J gave up 5 bases and V 6 bases, and 9 bases lay outside the gene matches. CDR1 is MGHRA and CDR2 is YSYEKL in the germline V gene. CDR3 length equals 15 residues. The CDR3 sequence is CASSVRQGAGETQYF. CDR3 in DNA: TGCGCCAGCAGTGTTAGACAGGGGGCAGGTGAGACCCAGTACTTC.

As concerns this clone: An end of the junction does not agree with germline; a read error may underlie this. The rearrangement uses TRBV2 and TRBJ1-1, with D tentatively TRBD1 (5 bases). Germline lookup yields CDR1 SNHLY and CDR2 FYNNEI. CDR3 size: 16 residues. The DNA for the CDR3 is TGTGCCAGCAGCGAAGGGGTGAGGGGAGGGAGCACTGAAGCTTTCTTT. Protein: CASSEGVRGGSTEAFF.

The chain recombines TRBV24-1 with TRBJ2-1; D not resolved. The V gene lost 2 bases and the J gene lost 6 bases, with 7 bases spanning the gap. The CDR3 is 13 amino acids. CDR1 and CDR2 from the germline V gene are KGHDR and SFDVKD. CDR3 sequence: CATSDSGPNEQFF. Here the CDR3 DNA reads TGTGCCACCAGTGATTCTGGGCCCAATGAGCAGTTCTTC.

This chain connects TRBV28 to TRBJ2-5, with a possible D match to TRBD1 (5 bases). The CDR3 covers 13 residues. Germline V gene data show CDR1 as MDHEN and CDR2 as SYDVKM. The V end was cut by 4 bases, the J end by 4 bases, with 10 bases between. The DNA of the CDR3 is TGTGCCAGCAGTTCGACAGTGAGAGAGACCCAGTACTTC. This translates into CASSSTVRETQYF.

This rearrangement joins TRBV7-2 to TRBJ1-2; D gene ambiguous. Germline loops: CDR1 SGHTA, CDR2 FQGNSA. This CDR3 is 13 amino acids long. V was shortened by 5 bases and J by 10 bases, with 17 bases between the two germline ends. The CDR3 region is CASSHRTSKPYTF. In DNA form, the CDR3 reads TGTGCCAGCAGCCACCGAACTTCAAAGCCCTACACCTTC.

The V gene is TRBV2, the J gene TRBJ2-5; D not certain. Trimming left V 3 bases short and J 0 bases short, with 8 bases between. Germline V gives CDR1 SNHLY, CDR2 FYNNEI. The CDR3 extends over 14 amino acids. CDR3 amino acids: CASSENPYQETQYF. The DNA for the CDR3 is TGTGCCAGCAGTGAGAATCCGTACCAAGAGACCCAGTACTTC.